This T cell receptor (beta chain) comes out of a study of T cells in tuberculosis. Study context: CD1B tetramers identified T cells specific for mycobacterial lipid GMM.

Method: immunoSEQ multiplex PCR; TCRdb's copy keeps in-frame clones and lacks some. Of 55,000 to 65,000 clones listed, 81% are singletons. Cells were sorted from thawed PBMC rested overnight and stained with GMM-loaded CD1B tetramer, viability dye and anti-CD3. The lipid loaded on the CD1B tetramers was C32 glucose monomycolate from Rhodococcus equi. PBMC for tetramer sorting were first depleted of CD14-expressing monocytes. From each donor, some 91,000 tetramer-negative cells were sorted. The CDR3 covers 15 residues. Study-level points and caveats: Some low-affinity tetramer-binding T cells may be absent from this sample.

This TCR came from an adult woman with latent tuberculosis. J is TRBJ2-5 and V is TRBV23-1; weak D call: TRBD1 (6 bases). The end of the DNA aligns better with TRBJ2-7, so the J call may be wrong. TRBV23-1 is sorted into the ORF group, with uncertain function. Material for sequencing was CD1b-GMM tetramer-negative cells sorted from PBMCs. The CDR3 region has the DNA TGCGCCAGCAGTCCCCAGGGGAGCTGGGGCATCGAGCAGTACTTC. Its protein is CASSPQGSWGIEQYF.